The sequence of this T cell receptor beta chain was determined in a study of T cells in Graves' hyperthyroidism and ophthalmopathy. Study information: Blood from the periphery was taken at initial diagnosis, before any treatment.

Template material for amplifying TCR beta CDR3 regions consisted of RNA transcripts. The study used the HTBI primer set for a first-round RT-PCR of the TCR CDR3. TCRdb re-derived calls from the multiplex PCR reads in MiXCR, one entry per CDR3 protein. This table holds a few hundred thousand distinct CDR3 sequences, more than 15% found once. V gave up 6 bases and J gave up 0 bases, with 12 bases separating them. CDR1 and CDR2 (germline): MDHEN, SYDVKM. The CDR3 covers 15 residues. Disease lasting under 3 months, a NOSPECS grade of at least 4, and a Clinical Activity Score of at least 3 were features of the ophthalmopathy patients.

The chain links TRBV28 to TRBJ1-5, with a weak D call TRBD1 (5 bases). The clonotype was recovered from a middle-aged woman with Graves' ophthalmopathy. Sequenced input: blood. CDR3 DNA sequence: TGTGCCAGCAGGATCCCAGGGATTAGCAATCAGCCCCAGCATTTT. It yields the protein CASRIPGISNQPQHF.